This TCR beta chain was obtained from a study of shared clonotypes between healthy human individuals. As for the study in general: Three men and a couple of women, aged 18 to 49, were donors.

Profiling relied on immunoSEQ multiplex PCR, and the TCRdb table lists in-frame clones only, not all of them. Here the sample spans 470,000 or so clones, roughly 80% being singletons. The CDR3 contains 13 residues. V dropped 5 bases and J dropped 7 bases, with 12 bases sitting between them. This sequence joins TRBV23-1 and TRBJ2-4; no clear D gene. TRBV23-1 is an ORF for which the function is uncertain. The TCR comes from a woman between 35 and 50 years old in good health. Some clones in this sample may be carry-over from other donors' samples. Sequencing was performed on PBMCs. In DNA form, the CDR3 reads TGCGCCAGCAGTGCCAGCCAGGAGAACATTCAGTACTTC. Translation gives CASSASQENIQYF.